The next 22 T cell receptor beta chains were all read from a single sample in a study of cytomegalovirus exposure and HLA in healthy donors listed by TCRdb under 2017. Libraries were prepared through the immunoSEQ multiplex PCR assay. The multiplex PCR relied on a mix of 60 forward primers for TCR Vbeta segments and 13 reverse primers for TCR Jbeta segments. In TCRdb, the immuneACCESS table is reduced to in-frame sequences with V and J assigned. These tables do not hold every clone; where another copy was compared, an unresolved V gene accounts for under half, and the others remain unexplained. For this sample the table gives fewer than 150,000 clones, of which around 77% were detected only once. About 16% of the sample lies in the top ten. Sequenced input: PBMCs. These receptors came from a man aged 50 to 59 in good health and CMV-seropositive.

The table lists this clone with a few counts. The rearrangement joins TRBV5-5 to TRBJ1-2; 10 positions match TRBD1. CDR3 length: 16 amino acids. Germline CDR1 reads SGHKS; CDR2 reads YYEKEE (reference sequence). V lost 7 bases to trimming and J lost 4 bases; unmatched junction nucleotides: 13. In DNA form, the CDR3 reads TGTGCCAGCTTCCTCGGGACAGGGGTACAGGGCTATGGCTACACCTTC. As protein: CASFLGTGVQGYGYTF.

This CDR3 is CASSLTGGEQPQHF. CDR3 coding DNA: TGTGCCAGCAGCTTAACAGGGGGAGAGCAGCCCCAGCATTTT. This chain links TRBV5-5 with TRBJ1-5; the match to TRBD1 covers 8 bases. The CDR3 is 14 amino acids. With V trimmed by 2 bases and J by 7 bases, 5 bases remained unmatched. Germline CDR1 reads SGHKS; CDR2 reads YYEKEE (reference sequence).

This clone has just a few counts. The chain couples TRBV2 to TRBJ2-3, with D tentatively TRBD1 (6 bases). V was trimmed by 5 bases and J by 0 bases, leaving 12 bases between them. The CDR3 is 15 amino acids. Germline V gene sequence: CDR1 SNHLY, CDR2 FYNNEI. The CDR3 region is CASSYRVRSTDTQYF. As DNA, the CDR3 is TGTGCCAGCAGTTACAGGGTTCGGAGCACAGATACGCAGTATTTT.

The chain joins TRBV2 to TRBJ1-4; 7 bases are a match to TRBD1. Per germline, CDR1 SNHLY and CDR2 FYNNEI. This CDR3 comprises 14 residues. Losses at the gene ends were 5 bases for V and 6 bases for J; bases not matched to a gene: 6. This CDR3 reads CASSPTGMDEKLFF. DNA of the CDR3: TGTGCCAGCAGTCCGACAGGGATGGATGAAAAACTGTTTTTT.

CDR3 coding DNA: TGTGCCAGCAGCGCACAGGGTGGGGAGTTGGATACGCAGTATTTT. The encoded protein is CASSAQGGELDTQYF. The chain uses TRBV9 and TRBJ2-3, with D possibly matching TRBD1 (6 bases). In germline, CDR1 is SGDLS, CDR2 YYNGEE. The V gene lost 3 bases and the J gene lost 6 bases, with 17 bases spanning the gap. The CDR3 contains 15 residues.

The V gene is TRBV6-1, the J gene TRBJ1-5; D is uncertain. Germline lookup yields CDR1 MNHNS and CDR2 SASEGT. V was shortened by 8 bases and J by 4 bases, with 12 bases between the two germline ends. This CDR3 has 13 amino acids. The CDR3, as DNA: TGTGCCAGCGGGCTCCCTCCAAATCAGCCCCAGCATTTT. This encodes CASGLPPNQPQHF.

This chain connects TRBV6-5 to TRBJ1-1; D uncertain. V lost 6 bases and J 3 bases, leaving 8 bases between the germline ends. The CDR3 is made up of 12 amino acids. Germline values: CDR1 MNHEY, CDR2 SVGAGI. CDR3 bases: TGTGCCAGCAGGCGGAGTTACACTGAAGCTTTCTTT. Its protein is CASRRSYTEAFF.

This sequence joins TRBV6-1 and TRBJ1-4; D not resolved. Looked up from germline, CDR1 is MNHNS and CDR2 is SASEGT. The CDR3 consists of 11 residues. With 6 bases removed from V and 5 bases from J, the gap between germline ends came to 4 bases. The CDR3: CASSLNEKLFF. In DNA, the CDR3 is TGTGCCAGCAGCCTAAATGAAAAACTGTTTTTT.

The J gene is TRBJ2-7, the V gene TRBV11-2; weak D call: TRBD1 (5 bases). Trimming cost V 4 bases and J 0 bases, with 13 bases left between them. This CDR3 comprises 15 residues. Germline CDR1 and CDR2: SGHAT and FQNNGV. The CDR3 region has the DNA TGTGCCAGCAGCTCCATTAGGGGCCCCTCCTACGAGCAGTACTTC. It is translated as CASSSIRGPSYEQYF.

The chain couples TRBV11-3 to TRBJ1-1; D uncertain. The CDR3 sequence is 13 residues long. The V end was cut by 2 bases, the J end by 1 base, with 5 bases between. The V gene's germline CDR1 is SGHNT and CDR2 YENEEA. Here the CDR3 reads CASSLIANTEAFF. CDR3 coding DNA: TGTGCCAGCAGCTTAATAGCGAACACTGAAGCTTTCTTT.

The chain employs TRBV7-9 and TRBJ1-5; the D gene is possibly TRBD1 (6 bases). The CDR3 runs to 17 residues. V was clipped by 1 base and J by 4 bases, with 17 bases between them. Germline V lookup: CDR1 SEHNR, CDR2 FQNEAQ (reference sequence). CDR3 bases: TGTGCCAGCAGCTTAGACGGGACAAAGGGGTCTAATCAGCCCCAGCATTTT. As protein: CASSLDGTKGSNQPQHF.

The V and J genes are TRBV28 and TRBJ1-6; D is perhaps TRBD1 (6 bases). Trimming took off 1 base at V and 8 bases at J, with 15 bases between the two ends. CDR3 size: 16 residues. From germline, CDR1 is MDHEN and CDR2 SYDVKM. The CDR3: CASSLLSGASYSPLHF. The CDR3 nucleotides are TGTGCCAGCAGTTTATTGTCAGGGGCCAGTTATTCACCCCTCCACTTT.

This clone occurred once. The chain links TRBV27 to TRBJ2-2, with D hard to call. V was pared by 3 bases and J by 5 bases, with 13 bases between. The CDR3 consists of 15 residues. Looked up from germline, CDR1 is MNHEY and CDR2 is SMNVEV (reference sequence). CDR3 sequence reads: CASSLGALPTGELFF. CDR3 sequence (DNA): TGTGCCAGCAGTTTGGGCGCTCTCCCAACCGGGGAGCTGTTTTTT.

The rearrangement links TRBV11-2 to TRBJ2-7; 7 bases map to TRBD2. Losses at the gene ends were 6 bases for V and 3 bases for J; bases not matched to a gene: 11. The CDR3 length is 15 residues. Germline assignment: CDR1 SGHAT and CDR2 FQNNGV. CDR3 in DNA: TGTGCCAGCAGACAGATCCGGACTAGTAGCTACGAGCAGTACTTC. Encoded protein: CASRQIRTSSYEQYF.

This clone was detected once. The chain recombines TRBV4-3 with TRBJ1-1, with D perhaps TRBD1 (6 bases). Between the trimmed V and J ends, which lost 7 bases and 4 bases, there was a span of 13 bases. Germline V CDR1 and CDR2: LGHNA, YSLEER. There are 13 residues in the CDR3. CDR3 residues: CASTSQGSTEAFF. The CDR3 region has the DNA TGCGCCAGCACTTCACAGGGATCCACTGAAGCTTTCTTT.

The chain carries TRBV28 and TRBJ1-5; the D is unclear. CDR1 is MDHEN and CDR2 is SYDVKM in the germline V gene. The ends were cut back, 7 bases at V and 7 bases at J, with 20 bases in the middle. CDR3 size: 15 residues. CDR3 in amino acids: CASISLSQFGQPQHF. CDR3 DNA sequence: TGTGCCAGCATTTCCTTAAGTCAATTCGGGCAGCCCCAGCATTTT.

The gene calls are TRBV6-5 and TRBJ2-2; 7 bases are a match to TRBD2. V dropped 3 bases and J dropped 2; count of bases not matched to a gene: 6. The CDR3 has 16 residues. Germline V gene lookup returns CDR1 MNHEY and CDR2 SVGAGI. The CDR3 nucleotides read TGTGCCAGCAGTTATGGCGGGAGCCCTAACACCGGGGAGCTGTTTTTT. This gives the protein CASSYGGSPNTGELFF.

This clone was observed once. The chain has TRBV5-6 and TRBJ2-7; no clear D gene. The V gene lost 2 bases and the J gene lost 4 bases, with 10 bases spanning the gap. Germline V lookup: CDR1 SGHDT, CDR2 YYEEEE. The CDR3 sequence is 13 residues long. In DNA, the CDR3 is TGTGCCAGCAGCTTACAGCTATCTTACGAGCAGTACTTC. Translating it yields CASSLQLSYEQYF.

The chain joins TRBV2 to TRBJ2-2, with 8 positions matching TRBD1. From germline, CDR1 is SNHLY and CDR2 FYNNEI. V dropped 7 bases and J dropped 2; count of bases not matched to a gene: 6. The CDR3 runs 15 residues. CDR3 nucleotide sequence: TGTGCCAGCAACTTTGACAGGGGCAACACCGGGGAGCTGTTTTTT. As protein: CASNFDRGNTGELFF.

CDR3 amino acids: CASSPPEKSGEQYF. CDR3 coding DNA: TGTGCCAGCAGCCCCCCTGAGAAATCGGGCGAGCAGTACTTC. J is TRBJ2-7 and V is TRBV7-9, with no clear D. This CDR3 is built from 14 residues. Trimming removed 5 bases from V and 6 bases from J, with 17 bases in between. Germline assignment: CDR1 SEHNR and CDR2 FQNEAQ (reference sequence).

This clone has just a few counts. The chain has TRBV11-3 and TRBJ1-3; unclear D gene. Between the trimmed V and J ends, which lost 5 bases and 6 bases, there was a span of 8 bases. This CDR3 contains 12 residues. Germline V gives CDR1 SGHNT, CDR2 YENEEA. The CDR3 DNA reads TGTGCCAGCAGCCGGGGAGAAAACACCATATATTTT. Translated: CASSRGENTIYF.

V usage is TRBV4-3 and J usage is TRBJ1-4; D is ambiguous. The germline gives CDR1 LGHNA, CDR2 YSLEER. V was cut by 0 bases and J by 1 base, with 9 bases left in between. This CDR3 is 16 amino acids long. The CDR3 DNA sequence: TGCGCCAGCAGCCAAGACGCGGCCCAAACTAATGAAAAACTGTTTTTT. Translated, it gives CASSQDAAQTNEKLFF.